This T cell receptor (beta chain) was recovered during a study of Ad26.COV2.S vaccination and SARS-CoV-2 variants. Looking at the study overall: The study gave Ad26.COV2.S intramuscularly, once or twice 56 days apart. Findings of the study overall: People who got the vaccine or the placebo had similar non-spike TCR breadth. Marked by substantial breadth, spike-specific CD8+ and CD4+ T cell responses were reportedly seen after vaccination.

Germline V lookup: CDR1 MNHEY, CDR2 SVGAGI. V lost 7 bases, J lost 2 bases, and 6 bases stayed unmatched. The CDR3 contains 14 residues. Treatment meaning: roughly 19 received Ad26.COV2.S at low or high dose, single or two shots; roughly 5 received placebo; per-sample allocation not given. Samples analyzed were those drawn on day 63 after the first vaccine or placebo injection. Data came from immunoSEQ multiplex PCR; TCRdb stores just in-frame clones and leaves some out. Here the sample spans around 370,000 clones, 70% to 90% being singletons. Of note for this clone: Its antigen is unidentified.

V gene TRBV6-5 combines with J gene TRBJ2-3, with 7 positions matching TRBD2. The specimen comprised peripheral blood, sampled in a trial of Ad26.COV2.S vaccine versus placebo. The origin of this receptor is a person between 18 and 65 years old who received the Ad26.COV2.S COVID-19 vaccine or a placebo. CDR3 sequence reads: CASTSGLITDTQYF. The CDR3 nucleotides are TGTGCCAGCACCTCGGGACTAATCACAGATACGCAGTATTTT.